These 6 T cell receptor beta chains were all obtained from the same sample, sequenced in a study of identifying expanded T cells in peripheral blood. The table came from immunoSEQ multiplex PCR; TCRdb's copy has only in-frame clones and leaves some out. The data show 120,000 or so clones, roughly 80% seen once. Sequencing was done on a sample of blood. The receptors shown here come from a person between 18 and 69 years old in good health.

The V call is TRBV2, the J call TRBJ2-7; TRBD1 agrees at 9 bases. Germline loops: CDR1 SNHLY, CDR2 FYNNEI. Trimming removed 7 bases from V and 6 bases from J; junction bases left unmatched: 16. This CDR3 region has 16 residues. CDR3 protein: CASKTGQGEFLREQYF. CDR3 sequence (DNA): TGTGCCAGCAAAACGGGACAGGGTGAGTTCCTACGCGAGCAGTACTTC.

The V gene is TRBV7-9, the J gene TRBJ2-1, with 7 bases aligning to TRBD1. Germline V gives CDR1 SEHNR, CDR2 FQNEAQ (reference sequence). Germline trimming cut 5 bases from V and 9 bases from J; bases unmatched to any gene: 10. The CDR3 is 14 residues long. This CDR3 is CASSTERQGSEQFF. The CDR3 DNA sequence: TGTGCCAGCAGCACCGAAAGACAGGGATCTGAGCAGTTCTTC.

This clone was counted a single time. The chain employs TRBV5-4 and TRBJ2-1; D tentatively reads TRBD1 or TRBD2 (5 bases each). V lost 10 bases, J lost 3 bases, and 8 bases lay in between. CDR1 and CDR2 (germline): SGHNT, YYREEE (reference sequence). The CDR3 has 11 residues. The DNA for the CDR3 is TGTGCCCTGGGGGACTACAATGAGCAGTTCTTC. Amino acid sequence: CALGDYNEQFF.

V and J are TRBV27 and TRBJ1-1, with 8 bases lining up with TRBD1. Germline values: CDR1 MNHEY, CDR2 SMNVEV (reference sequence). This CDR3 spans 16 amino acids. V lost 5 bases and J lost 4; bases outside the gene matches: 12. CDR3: CASSPRGRGPGTEAFF. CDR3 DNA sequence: TGTGCCAGCAGTCCCAGGGGCAGGGGGCCGGGCACTGAAGCTTTCTTT.

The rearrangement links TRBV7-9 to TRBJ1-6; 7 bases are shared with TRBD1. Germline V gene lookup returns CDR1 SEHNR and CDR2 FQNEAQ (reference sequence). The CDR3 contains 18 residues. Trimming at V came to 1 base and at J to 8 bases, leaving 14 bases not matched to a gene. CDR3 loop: CASSLEVSEQGFHSPLHF. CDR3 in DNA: TGTGCCAGCAGCTTAGAGGTTTCCGAACAGGGGTTCCATTCACCCCTCCACTTT.

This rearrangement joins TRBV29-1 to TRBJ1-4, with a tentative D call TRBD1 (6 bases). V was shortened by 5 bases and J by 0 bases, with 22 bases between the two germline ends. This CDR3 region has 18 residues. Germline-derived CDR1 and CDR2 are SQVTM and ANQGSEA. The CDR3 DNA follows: TGCAGCGTTCAAGGGATCTTTACGGACAGCTCAACTAATGAAAAACTGTTTTTT. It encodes CSVQGIFTDSSTNEKLFF.